One T cell receptor beta chain is described in this entry. Antigen specificity is unknown. V was clipped by 2 bases and J by 3 bases; unmatched bases: 5. Germline V gene sequence: CDR1 SGHRS, CDR2 YFSETQ. The CDR3 is 14 amino acids. This sample stems from a study of shared clonotypes between healthy human individuals. Findings of the study overall: Sample collection involved blood only; tissue repertoires are likely different. Sharing across a handful of donors was seen in around 5% of naive CD4 clonotypes.

The study separated CD4+ cells into CD45RA+ naive and CD45RA-negative memory subsets. Repertoires were generated with immunoSEQ multiplex PCR, while TCRdb's copy carries only in-frame clones and drops some. The table includes around 1.4 million clones, roughly 98.5% detected once. The source material was naive CD4+ T cells sorted from blood. The sample's subset: CD45RA+ positively selected. The chain is built from TRBV5-1 and TRBJ2-7; 7 bases fit TRBD1. The TCR sequence derives from a man under 40 in good health. DNA for the CDR3: TGCGCCAGCAGCTTAAGACAGGGATTCTACGAGCAGTACTTC. Encoded protein: CASSLRQGFYEQYF.